Included here is one T cell receptor beta chain sequence, with context. No antigen is known for it. The data belong to a study of identifying expanded T cells in peripheral blood. General study points: Approximately two-week clone count variance significantly increased as total template count grew.

Collection occurred without any documented infections or immune events in donors. TCRdb's table, derived via immunoSEQ multiplex PCR, lists solely in-frame clones and lacks some. The sample carries roughly 81,000 clones, 84% recorded once. The CDR3 is 12 residues long. V shed 5 bases and J shed 8 bases, with 10 bases lying between them. Germline V gene sequence: CDR1 SGHNT, CDR2 YENEEA. The specimen was blood. The rearrangement uses TRBV11-3 and TRBJ2-1; unclear D gene. This clonotype originated in a person aged 18 to 75 in good health. In DNA, the CDR3 is TGTGCCAGCAGCCCCGATGGGGATGAGCAGTTCTTC. Its protein product is CASSPDGDEQFF. The full variable domain, rest sourced from reference TRBV11-3 and TRBJ2-1, is EAGVVQSPRYKIIEKKQPVAFWCNPISGHNTLYWYLQNLGQGPELLIRYENEEAVDDSQLPKDRFSAERLKGVDSTLKIQPAELGDSAVYLCASSPDGDEQFFGPGTRLTVL.